This entry lists 32 T cell receptor beta chains sequenced from one sample in a study of cytomegalovirus exposure and HLA in healthy donors. The assay was immunoSEQ multiplex PCR, and TCRdb's table has in-frame clones only and misses some. Of some 130,000 clones in the sample, 89% were seen once. Material for sequencing was PBMCs. The origin of the receptors is a young woman in good health and CMV-seronegative.

This chain links TRBV7-2 with TRBJ2-2; 10 bases are a match to TRBD2. CDR1 and CDR2 from the germline V gene are SGHTA and FQGNSA. Trimming at V came to 5 bases and at J to 0 bases, leaving 12 bases not matched to a gene. The CDR3 length is 19 residues. This CDR3 is CASSVIGTSAYTNTGELFF. Written as DNA, the CDR3 is TGTGCCAGCAGCGTAATCGGGACTAGCGCTTATACGAACACCGGGGAGCTGTTTTTT.

The chain employs TRBV21-1 and TRBJ2-3; the D call of TRBD2 is as the table states it, not checked on the DNA. TRBV21-1 is classified as a pseudogene. This CDR3 comprises 11 residues. The CDR3 sequence: CASSPLDTQYF. The CDR3, as DNA: TGTGCCAGCAGCCCCCTCGATACGCAGTATTTT.

This chain links TRBV9 with TRBJ1-1; D gene unclear. Per germline, CDR1 SGDLS and CDR2 YYNGEE. The ends were cut back, 4 bases at V and 0 bases at J, with 10 bases in the middle. This CDR3 comprises 14 residues. DNA for the CDR3: TGTGCCAGCAGCTTGTCCCAGATGAACACTGAAGCTTTCTTT. As protein: CASSLSQMNTEAFF.

This clone was counted a single time. This rearrangement joins TRBV6-6 to TRBJ1-6; D is perhaps TRBD1 (6 bases). In germline, CDR1 is MNHNY, CDR2 SVGAGI (reference sequence). This CDR3 contains 16 residues. V lost 5 bases to trimming and J lost 6 bases, with 17 bases between them. This CDR3 reads CASSRSDRLFNSPLHF. The CDR3, as DNA: TGTGCCAGCAGTAGGTCAGACAGGTTGTTTAATTCACCCCTCCACTTT.

The chain combines TRBV5-6 with TRBJ2-3; TRBD2 matches at 8 bases. J was trimmed by 0 bases and V by 0 bases; bases with no gene match: 6. The CDR3 extends over 17 amino acids. From germline, CDR1 is SGHDT and CDR2 YYEEEE. The CDR3 nucleotides read TGTGCCAGCAGCTTGGTAGTGGCGGGGGGTAGCACAGATACGCAGTATTTT. This encodes CASSLVVAGGSTDTQYF.

The chain couples TRBV6-6 to TRBJ2-4; D perhaps matches TRBD2 (7 bases). V was clipped by 0 bases and J by 6 bases, with 15 bases between them. This CDR3 is 16 amino acids long. The germline V gene has CDR1 MNHNY and CDR2 SVGAGI (reference sequence). The DNA of the CDR3 is TGTGCCAGCAGTTACTCGGTCGGGGGGCTGTTAAACATTCAGTACTTC. Translation: CASSYSVGGLLNIQYF.

This chain links TRBV7-2 with TRBJ2-2, with D possibly being TRBD1 (6 bases). The CDR3 has 15 residues. Trimming took off 1 base at V and 2 bases at J, with 8 bases between the two ends. CDR1 and CDR2 (germline): SGHTA, FQGNSA. CDR3 bases: TGTGCCAGCAGCTTAGAGGGGACAAACACCGGGGAGCTGTTTTTT. Translation: CASSLEGTNTGELFF.

This chain connects TRBV2 to TRBJ2-2; D remains ambiguous. The CDR3 totals 14 residues. The V gene lost 4 bases and the J gene lost 1 base, with 7 bases spanning the gap. Germline CDR1 SNHLY, CDR2 FYNNEI. CDR3 bases: TGTGCCAGCAGTGGTGGCCTGAACACCGGGGAGCTGTTTTTT. As protein: CASSGGLNTGELFF.

The chain employs TRBV4-1 and TRBJ2-1; 8 bases map to TRBD1. Trimming cost V 3 bases and J 4 bases; bases outside gene matches: 8. This CDR3 region has 16 residues. The V gene's germline CDR1 is MGHRA and CDR2 YSYEKL. The DNA for the CDR3 is TGCGCCAGCAGCCATCCTGGGACAGGAGGGTACAATGAGCAGTTCTTC. It yields the protein CASSHPGTGGYNEQFF.

The rearrangement joins TRBV25-1 to TRBJ1-3; no firm D call. This CDR3 region has 14 residues. CDR1 MGHDK and CDR2 SYGVNS come from the germline V gene. The germline V and J ends were trimmed by 2 bases and 0 bases, with 5 bases remaining between them. This chain's CDR3 is CASSENSSGNTIYF. The CDR3 DNA is TGTGCCAGCAGTGAAAATAGCTCTGGAAACACCATATATTTT.

This chain joins TRBV5-1 and TRBJ1-5; D is possibly TRBD1 (6 bases). The CDR3 is made up of 14 amino acids. Germline CDR1 and CDR2: SGHRS and YFSETQ. The V end lost 4 bases, the J end lost 7 bases, and 15 bases lay between the germline ends. Here the CDR3 DNA reads TGCGCCAGCAGCCTGGGGGCAGCAGGCCAGCCCCAGCATTTT. Protein: CASSLGAAGQPQHF.

J is TRBJ2-2 and V is TRBV5-6, with D possibly TRBD1 on 5 matching bases. Germline CDR1 and CDR2: SGHDT and YYEEEE. V shed 2 bases and J shed 10 bases, with 12 bases lying between them. The length of the CDR3 is 13 residues. CDR3 sequence (DNA): TGTGCCAGCAGCTTTAACAGGCACCAGGAGCTGTTTTTT. It yields the protein CASSFNRHQELFF. The full variable domain, its missing parts supplied by reference TRBV5-6 and TRBJ2-2, is DAGVTQSPTHLIKTRGQQVTLRCSPKSGHDTVSWYQQALGQGPQFIFQYYEEEERQRGNFPDRFSGHQFPNYSSELNVNALLLGDSALYLCASSFNRHQELFFGEGSRLTVL.

The V call is TRBV2, the J call TRBJ1-4; unclear D gene. V was clipped by 7 bases and J by 3 bases, with 12 bases between them. This CDR3 is 14 amino acids long. CDR1 and CDR2 from the germline V gene are SNHLY and FYNNEI. CDR3 coding DNA: TGTGCCAGCACCAGAACTGGGCCTAATGAAAAACTGTTTTTT. Translating it yields CASTRTGPNEKLFF.

This chain connects TRBV18 to TRBJ2-7; no definite D call. The CDR3 length is 13 residues. Germline CDR1 is KGHSH and CDR2 is LQKENI. V lost 5 bases, J lost 4 bases, and 12 bases lay in between. CDR3 protein: CASSELIEYEQYF. The CDR3 coding sequence is TGTGCCAGCTCAGAACTAATAGAATACGAGCAGTACTTC.

This clone was counted between two and nine times. The gene calls are TRBV2 and TRBJ1-2, with TRBD1 matching 11 bases. The CDR3 is 16 amino acids. Losses at the gene ends were 8 bases for V and 4 bases for J; bases not matched to a gene: 12. Germline V lookup: CDR1 SNHLY, CDR2 FYNNEI. The CDR3 DNA sequence: TGTGCCAGCCTCAAGGGACAGGGGGTATGGAGCTATGGCTACACCTTC. It specifies CASLKGQGVWSYGYTF.

The J gene is TRBJ1-5, the V gene TRBV18; 7 nucleotides agree with TRBD1. Looked up from germline, CDR1 is KGHSH and CDR2 is LQKENI. V gave up 4 bases and J gave up 4 bases; unmatched junction bases: 7. The CDR3 extends over 15 amino acids. The CDR3 sequence: CASSLTGTANQPQHF. The CDR3 DNA reads as TGTGCCAGCTCACTGACCGGGACAGCTAATCAGCCCCAGCATTTT.

V usage is TRBV6-5 and J usage is TRBJ1-2; D might be TRBD1 (5 bases). The CDR3 totals 14 residues. V was cut by 2 bases and J by 2 bases, with 9 bases left in between. CDR1 and CDR2 from the germline V gene are MNHEY and SVGAGI. CDR3 sequence (DNA): TGTGCCAGCAGTTACGATGGGGGGAACTATGGCTACACCTTC. Protein sequence: CASSYDGGNYGYTF.

The chain recombines TRBV5-1 with TRBJ2-7; D ambiguous. Germline V gene data show CDR1 as SGHRS and CDR2 as YFSETQ. Deletions cut 1 base from V and 2 bases from J, with 10 bases between. The CDR3 length is 14 residues. The CDR3, as DNA: TGCGCCAGCAGCTTGCTTTCTACCGCCTACGAGCAGTACTTC. Translating it yields CASSLLSTAYEQYF. Using reference TRBV5-1 and TRBJ2-7 for the parts outside the CDR3, the full variable domain is KAGVTQTPRYLIKTRGQQVTLSCSPISGHRSVSWYQQTPGQGLQFLFEYFSETQRNKGNFPGRFSGRQFSNSRSEMNVSTLELGDSALYLCASSLLSTAYEQYFGPGTRLTVT.

The V and J genes are TRBV5-1 and TRBJ2-5; a weak D match, TRBD1 (5 bases). CDR1 and CDR2 (germline): SGHRS, YFSETQ. Trimming cost V 0 bases and J 5 bases, with 14 bases left between them. The CDR3 sequence is 15 residues long. CDR3 DNA sequence: TGCGCCAGCAGCTTGGCCTCGGCAGGGCGGGAGACCCAGTACTTC. It is translated as CASSLASAGRETQYF.

This chain joins TRBV9 and TRBJ1-1; 10 nucleotides line up with TRBD1. Germline CDR1 SGDLS, CDR2 YYNGEE. This CDR3 is built from 15 residues. The junction had 6 bases not matched to a gene; V was cut back by 3 bases and J by 4 bases. This CDR3 is CASSDRTGGFTEAFF. The CDR3 nucleotides are TGTGCCAGCAGCGATCGGACAGGGGGATTCACTGAAGCTTTCTTT. Using reference TRBV9 and TRBJ1-1 for the parts outside the CDR3, the full variable domain is DSGVTQTPKHLITATGQRVTLRCSPRSGDLSVYWYQQSLDQGLQFLIQYYNGEERAKGNILERFSAQQFPDLHSELNLSSLELGDSALYFCASSDRTGGFTEAFFGQGTRLTVV.

The gene calls are TRBV7-9 and TRBJ2-7, with 11 bases that match TRBD2. This CDR3 region has 15 residues. The germline V gene encodes CDR1 SEHNR and CDR2 FQNEAQ (reference sequence). V was clipped by 6 bases and J by 2 bases; unmatched bases: 6. In nucleotides, the CDR3 is TGTGCCAGCAGTCTTAGCGGGGGGGCCCCCTACGAGCAGTACTTC. Protein sequence: CASSLSGGAPYEQYF.

The V gene is TRBV7-9, the J gene TRBJ2-5; possible D gene TRBD2, 5 bases. Trimming pared 3 bases from V and 5 bases from J, leaving 10 bases between. This CDR3 comprises 13 residues. Germline V gives CDR1 SEHNR, CDR2 FQNEAQ (reference sequence). The CDR3 DNA follows: TGTGCCAGCAGCTTCGGGGTTCTGGAGACCCAGTACTTC. Protein product: CASSFGVLETQYF.

This chain connects TRBV10-1 to TRBJ2-4, with 11 positions matching TRBD1. The CDR3 loop spans 15 amino acids. V dropped 3 bases and J dropped 8; count of bases not matched to a gene: 6. In germline, CDR1 is WNHNN, CDR2 SYGVQD (reference sequence). The CDR3 here is CASSDSGTGGDIQYF. CDR3 coding DNA: TGCGCCAGCAGTGACTCCGGGACAGGGGGTGACATTCAGTACTTC.

The V gene is TRBV2, the J gene TRBJ2-7; no definite D call. The CDR3 runs to 13 residues. The V end lost 5 bases, the J end lost 2 bases, and 10 bases lay between the germline ends. Germline V gene sequence: CDR1 SNHLY, CDR2 FYNNEI. The CDR3 is CASSRRQTYEQYF. The CDR3 coding sequence is TGTGCCAGCAGTCGCCGACAAACCTACGAGCAGTACTTC.

This clone came up once. The chain couples TRBV19 to TRBJ1-4; TRBD1 is a possible D gene (5 bases). The CDR3 contains 14 residues. V lost 1 base and J lost 3, with 6 bases in between. Germline loops: CDR1 LNHDA, CDR2 SQIVND (reference sequence). The CDR3 nucleotides are TGTGCCAGTAGTATAGGACAGCCTAATGAAAAACTGTTTTTT. Translating gives CASSIGQPNEKLFF. Combining the CDR3 with reference TRBV19 and TRBJ1-4 gives the whole variable domain DGGITQSPKYLFRKEGQNVTLSCEQNLNHDAMYWYRQDPGQGLRLIYYSQIVNDFQKGDIAEGYSVSREKKESFPLTVTSAQKNPTAFYLCASSIGQPNEKLFFGSGTQLSVL.

The chain couples TRBV19 to TRBJ1-5; D perhaps matches TRBD1 (5 bases). The V gene lost 7 bases and the J gene lost 0 bases, with 25 bases spanning the gap. This CDR3 region has 19 residues. Germline-derived CDR1 and CDR2 are LNHDA and SQIVND (reference sequence). For the CDR3, the DNA is TGTGCCAGTACCCCCGTTTTGGGGGGGATTCGCAATAGCAATCAGCCCCAGCATTTT. Translated, it gives CASTPVLGGIRNSNQPQHF.

This clone was recorded a few times. V usage is TRBV19 and J usage is TRBJ1-2, with D uncertain. The CDR3 totals 14 residues. V lost 6 bases and J lost 4, with 15 bases in between. Germline CDR1 reads LNHDA; CDR2 reads SQIVND (reference sequence). The DNA for the CDR3 is TGTGCCAGTAGGGGGTCGGGCAGCGGCTATGGCTACACCTTC. This encodes CASRGSGSGYGYTF.

The table lists this clone with a count of one. The rearrangement uses TRBV5-1 and TRBJ2-6; D gene unclear. The V end was cut by 4 bases, the J end by 0 bases, with 5 bases between. Per the germline V gene, CDR1 is SGHRS and CDR2 is YFSETQ. CDR3 length equals 14 residues. The CDR3 reads CASSIVSGANVLTF. As DNA, the CDR3 is TGCGCCAGCAGCATAGTCTCTGGGGCCAACGTCCTGACTTTC.

This clone has only one observation. This chain uses TRBV9 with TRBJ1-6; tentative D call: TRBD1 (6 bases). Trimming cost V 1 base and J 7 bases, with 6 bases left between them. In germline, CDR1 is SGDLS, CDR2 YYNGEE. This CDR3 is built from 13 residues. CDR3 sequence: CASSVTGNSPLHF. CDR3 DNA: TGTGCCAGCAGCGTAACAGGGAATTCACCCCTCCACTTT.

The V gene is TRBV7-9, the J gene TRBJ1-1; D is ambiguous. Germline V gene sequence: CDR1 SEHNR, CDR2 FQNEAQ (reference sequence). The germline V and J ends were trimmed by 1 base and 4 bases, with 7 bases remaining between them. This CDR3 is built from 13 residues. The CDR3 DNA sequence: TGTGCCAGCAGCTTAGACATTTTCACTGAAGCTTTCTTT. Amino acid sequence: CASSLDIFTEAFF.

V and J are TRBV2 and TRBJ1-1; D is undetermined. V was shortened by 5 bases and J by 1 base, with 17 bases between the two germline ends. Germline CDR1 and CDR2: SNHLY and FYNNEI. CDR3 length equals 16 residues. The CDR3 nucleotides are TGTGCCAGCAGTAAGGACGGACTACTTGGGAACACTGAAGCTTTCTTT. Translated: CASSKDGLLGNTEAFF.

This clone was picked up one time. The chain carries TRBV2 and TRBJ1-1; D remains ambiguous. This CDR3 region has 10 residues. CDR1 and CDR2 (germline): SNHLY, FYNNEI. Trimming took 8 bases from V and 4 from J, leaving 5 bases between them. CDR3 in amino acids: CASLRTEAFF. In DNA form, the CDR3 reads TGTGCCAGCCTCCGCACTGAAGCTTTCTTT.